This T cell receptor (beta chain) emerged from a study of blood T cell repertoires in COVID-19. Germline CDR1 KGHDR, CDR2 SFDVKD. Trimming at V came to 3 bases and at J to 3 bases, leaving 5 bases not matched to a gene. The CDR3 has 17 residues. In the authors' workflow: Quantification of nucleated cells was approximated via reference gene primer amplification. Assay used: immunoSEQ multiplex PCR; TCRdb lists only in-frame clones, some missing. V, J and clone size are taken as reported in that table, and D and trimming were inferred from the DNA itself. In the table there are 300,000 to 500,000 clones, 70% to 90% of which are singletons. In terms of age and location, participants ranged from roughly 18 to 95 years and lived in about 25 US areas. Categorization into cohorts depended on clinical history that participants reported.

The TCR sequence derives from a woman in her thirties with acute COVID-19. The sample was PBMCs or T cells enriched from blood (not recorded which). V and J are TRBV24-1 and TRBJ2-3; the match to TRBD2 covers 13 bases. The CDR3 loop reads CATSDPTSGGFTDTQYF. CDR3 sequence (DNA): TGTGCCACCAGTGATCCGACTAGCGGGGGGTTTACAGATACGCAGTATTTT.